The table lists the clone carrying this TCR beta chain with a few counts. This specimen comes from a study of T cells after yellow fever vaccination. A 5'RACE template-switching step, the method used to make TCR cDNA, added a universal primer site and UMIs. TCRdb reanalysed the 5' RACE reads using MiXCR and keeps one entry per CDR3 protein. The sample holds a few hundred thousand distinct CDR3 sequences; approximately 3.9% are singletons and the top ten take around 24%. This sequence was found in a man between 18 and 29 years old who received the YFV17D yellow fever vaccine. The sample in question was PBMCs, obtained on the day of the yellow fever booster vaccination.

The CDR3: CASSQDPGNYGYTF. The CDR3 nucleotides read TGCGCCAGCAGCCAAGATCCAGGGAACTATGGCTACACCTTC. The chain joins TRBV4-1 to TRBJ1-2, with D tentatively TRBD1 (5 bases). Trimming cost V 0 bases and J 2 bases, with 7 bases left between them. The CDR3 totals 14 residues. CDR1 and CDR2 (germline): MGHRA, YSYEKL.